This entry describes one T cell receptor beta chain. Germline CDR1 reads MNHEY; CDR2 reads SVGAGI. CDR3 size: 19 residues. The V and J ends lost 6 bases and 0 bases, in that order; junction bases with no gene match: 11. The sample originates from a study of identical twins. In every case, the donor was a healthy Caucasian. A universal primer binding site was introduced by template switching. The final cDNA contained unique molecular identifiers. TCRdb recomputed calls from the 5' RACE reads with MiXCR, one row per CDR3 protein. This table has approximately 600,000 distinct CDR3 sequences, roughly 9.9% appearing once. This same sample was also part of a study on yellow fever vaccine responses in identical twins.

The rearrangement links TRBV6-5 to TRBJ2-1, with TRBD2 matching over 13 bases. The clonotype was recovered from a woman between 18 and 29 years old in good health. The sequenced material came from PBMCs. The CDR3 DNA sequence: TGTGCCAGCAGCTACACGGGACTAGCGGGATCAGCCTCCTACAATGAGCAGTTCTTC. Translation gives CASSYTGLAGSASYNEQFF.